Below, 7 T cell receptor beta chains from the same sample are listed, as sequenced in a study of blood T cell repertoires in COVID-19. Measured with immunoSEQ multiplex PCR; TCRdb has only the in-frame clones, and not every one. The table lists 350,000 to 400,000 clones, roughly nine tenths of them singletons. Sequences were obtained from PBMCs or T cells enriched from blood (not recorded which). Receptors were obtained from a middle-aged woman who had been exposed to COVID-19.

The CDR3 region is CATSRESLEGREESDTQYF. The DNA for the CDR3 is TGTGCCACCAGCAGAGAGTCGTTAGAAGGGCGGGAGGAATCGGATACGCAGTATTTT. V gene TRBV15 combines with J gene TRBJ2-3, with 8 bases fitting TRBD2. Germline assignment: CDR1 LNHNV and CDR2 YYDKDF (reference sequence). Trimming at V came to 0 bases and at J to 6 bases, leaving 17 bases not matched to a gene. CDR3 size: 19 residues. The variable domain in full, completed from reference TRBV15 and TRBJ2-3, reads DAMVIQNPRYQVTQFGKPVTLSCSQTLNHNVMYWYQQKSSQAPKLLFHYYDKDFNNEADTPDNFQSRRPNTSFCFLDIRSPGLGDTAMYLCATSRESLEGREESDTQYFGPGTRLTVL.

V and J are TRBV27 and TRBJ2-3, with a possible D match to TRBD2 (7 bases). Trimming took 8 bases from V and 4 from J, leaving 19 bases between them. Per germline, CDR1 MNHEY and CDR2 SMNVEV (reference sequence). CDR3 size: 15 residues. The CDR3 nucleotides read TGTGCCAGCTCCGTAGGGGGGGCGCAAGCAGATACGCAGTATTTT. Amino acid sequence: CASSVGGAQADTQYF.

The chain uses TRBV27 and TRBJ2-7; D call uncertain. The germline V and J ends were trimmed by 3 bases and 3 bases, with 9 bases remaining between them. In germline, CDR1 is MNHEY, CDR2 SMNVEV (reference sequence). The length of the CDR3 is 13 residues. CDR3 in amino acids: CASSFGPNYEQYF. The DNA of the CDR3 is TGTGCCAGCAGTTTTGGGCCGAACTACGAGCAGTACTTC.

V is TRBV11-3 and J is TRBJ2-1; D gene uncertain. The V gene lost 3 bases and the J gene lost 5 bases, with 20 bases spanning the gap. Germline assignment: CDR1 SGHNT and CDR2 YENEEA. The CDR3 consists of 17 residues. The CDR3 is CASSLGVVQTQDNEQFF. CDR3 nucleotide sequence: TGTGCCAGCAGCTTGGGTGTCGTACAAACCCAGGACAATGAGCAGTTCTTC.

The J gene is TRBJ1-1, the V gene TRBV5-1, with D possibly TRBD1 on 5 matching bases. The CDR3 spans 15 residues. CDR1 and CDR2 (germline): SGHRS, YFSETQ. The V and J ends lost 1 base and 4 bases respectively, with 14 bases between them. CDR3 DNA: TGCGCCAGCAGCTTGAGACTCGGGGGAGGCACTGAAGCTTTCTTT. It codes for CASSLRLGGGTEAFF.

V gene TRBV20-1 combines with J gene TRBJ1-5; possibly TRBD1 for D (5 bases). Trimming cost V 3 bases and J 5 bases, with 17 bases left between them. The CDR3 has 15 residues. The V gene's germline CDR1 is DFQATT and CDR2 SNEGSKA (reference sequence). The CDR3, as DNA: TGCAGTGCTAGTGAGGCTGTCAGGGTGGATCAGCCCCAGCATTTT. Its translation: CSASEAVRVDQPQHF.

The CDR3 here is CASSITGVSYNEQFF. In DNA form, the CDR3 reads TGTGCCAGTAGTATTACGGGTGTCTCCTACAATGAGCAGTTCTTC. The V and J genes are TRBV19 and TRBJ2-1; D is unresolved. CDR3 size: 15 residues. Trimming took off 3 bases at V and 0 bases at J, with 9 bases between the two ends. CDR1 LNHDA and CDR2 SQIVND come from the germline V gene (reference sequence).